Following are 28 T cell receptor beta chains from one sample sequenced in a study of blood T cell repertoires in COVID-19. The table came from immunoSEQ multiplex PCR; TCRdb's copy has only in-frame clones and leaves some out. The sample records roughly 250,000 clones, 81% being singletons. The specimen was peripheral blood. Every receptor here comes from a woman aged 55 to 70 with active or convalescent COVID-19.

This chain connects TRBV25-1 to TRBJ1-2; TRBD1 might be the D (6 bases). The CDR3 covers 14 residues. Germline V gene sequence: CDR1 MGHDK, CDR2 SYGVNS. V was pared by 2 bases and J by 4 bases, with 11 bases between. CDR3 residues: CASSEPSRGYGYTF. The DNA for the CDR3 is TGTGCCAGCAGTGAACCCTCCAGGGGCTATGGCTACACCTTC.

This sequence joins TRBV27 and TRBJ1-2, with D possibly TRBD1 on 5 matching bases. The V gene lost 3 bases and the J gene lost 10 bases, with 9 bases spanning the gap. Germline lookup yields CDR1 MNHEY and CDR2 SMNVEV (reference sequence). The CDR3 consists of 11 residues. CDR3 nucleotides: TGTGCCAGCAGTTTCGGGGGGACCTACACCTTC. Translation gives CASSFGGTYTF.

The CDR3 spells CASKTTGDEQYF. The CDR3 coding sequence is TGTGCCAGCAAAACTACCGGCGACGAGCAGTACTTC. The chain recombines TRBV12-3 or TRBV12-4 with TRBJ2-7; D ambiguous. Between the trimmed V and J ends, which lost 7 bases and 5 bases, there was a span of 12 bases. The CDR3 consists of 12 residues.

V and J are TRBV5-6 and TRBJ2-7; the D is unclear. V gave up 9 bases and J gave up 2 bases, with 15 bases separating them. Germline CDR1 reads SGHDT; CDR2 reads YYEEEE. CDR3 length: 13 residues. CDR3 in amino acids: CAIRVPRPYEQYF. For the CDR3, the DNA is TGTGCCATCCGGGTCCCAAGGCCCTACGAGCAGTACTTC.

This clone was counted between two and nine times. The chain carries TRBV6-2 or TRBV6-3 and TRBJ2-1, with D possibly being TRBD2 (5 bases). This CDR3 spans 14 amino acids. The germline V gene encodes CDR1 MNHEY and CDR2 SVGEGT. V lost 2 bases to trimming and J lost 6 bases, with 11 bases between them. The CDR3 nucleotides read TGTGCCAGCAGTTACACGGACTGGTCCAATGAGCAGTTCTTC. Its translation is CASSYTDWSNEQFF.

The rearrangement links TRBV12-3 or TRBV12-4 to TRBJ2-5, with D possibly TRBD2 on 7 matching bases. V was trimmed by 5 bases and J by 4 bases, leaving 11 bases between them. The CDR3 contains 13 residues. The CDR3 loop reads CASSVRGGETQYF. The CDR3 DNA reads as TGTGCCAGCAGTGTTAGGGGGGGAGAGACCCAGTACTTC.

The chain couples TRBV9 to TRBJ1-2; D is unclear. There are 13 residues in the CDR3. Trimming took 4 bases from V and 4 from J, leaving 11 bases between them. CDR1 SGDLS and CDR2 YYNGEE come from the germline V gene. The CDR3: CASSPNSAYGYTF. CDR3 nucleotides: TGTGCCAGCAGCCCAAATAGCGCCTATGGCTACACCTTC.

This chain joins TRBV29-1 and TRBJ1-2, with 8 bases fitting TRBD1. J lost 1 base, V lost 7 bases, and 8 bases had no gene match. The CDR3 has 14 amino acids. Germline lookup yields CDR1 SQVTM and CDR2 ANQGSEA. The CDR3 DNA reads as TGCAGCGCCGAACAGGGGGATCTTAACTATGGCTACACCTTC. Translating gives CSAEQGDLNYGYTF.

This clone turned up a few times. DNA for the CDR3: TGTGCCAGCAGTTTAGTGAGGGACACTGAAGCTTTCTTT. This encodes CASSLVRDTEAFF. The chain joins TRBV27 to TRBJ1-1; D uncertain. The CDR3 totals 13 residues. Trimming took 2 bases from V and 3 from J, leaving 7 bases between them. The germline V gene encodes CDR1 MNHEY and CDR2 SMNVEV (reference sequence).

This chain links TRBV27 with TRBJ2-7; 7 bases match TRBD1. V was clipped by 2 bases and J by 6 bases; unmatched bases: 4. Germline CDR1 reads MNHEY; CDR2 reads SMNVEV (reference sequence). This CDR3 contains 13 residues. CDR3 DNA: TGTGCCAGCAGTTTAACCTACAGGGGCGAGCAGTACTTC. Its translation is CASSLTYRGEQYF.

This rearrangement joins TRBV7-3 to TRBJ2-3; D may be TRBD2 (5 bases). Trimming left V 3 bases short and J 4 bases short, with 5 bases between. Germline V gives CDR1 SGHTA, CDR2 FQGTGA. The CDR3 contains 12 residues. CDR3 coding DNA: TGTGCCAGCAGCTTCGGGGCAGATACGCAGTATTTT. It yields the protein CASSFGADTQYF.

In its sample, this clone was seen once. This chain links TRBV19 with TRBJ2-2, with TRBD2 matching 9 bases. J was trimmed by 2 bases and V by 6 bases; bases with no gene match: 4. The germline gives CDR1 LNHDA, CDR2 SQIVND (reference sequence). CDR3 size: 15 residues. CDR3 sequence (DNA): TGTGCCAGTAGGTTAGCGGGGGTTAACACCGGGGAGCTGTTTTTT. It yields the protein CASRLAGVNTGELFF.

V is TRBV10-3 and J is TRBJ2-7; possibly TRBD2 for D (6 bases). This CDR3 is 15 amino acids long. Germline CDR1 and CDR2: ENHRY and SYGVKD. The V end was cut by 0 bases, the J end by 6 bases, with 15 bases between. CDR3 loop: CAISESGDSLSEQYF. In DNA form, the CDR3 reads TGTGCCATCAGTGAGTCTGGGGACTCCCTAAGCGAGCAGTACTTC.

Ten or more counts support this clone. This chain uses TRBV7-3 with TRBJ2-2, with 8 bases lining up with TRBD2. The junction had 5 bases not matched to a gene; V was cut back by 4 bases and J by 4 bases. The CDR3 contains 15 residues. Germline assignment: CDR1 SGHTA and CDR2 FQGTGA. The CDR3 DNA reads TGTGCCAGCAGCTCGGGGGGGCCAGGCACCGGGGAGCTGTTTTTT. Protein: CASSSGGPGTGELFF.

The chain recombines TRBV19 with TRBJ1-2, with 9 bases that match TRBD1. The germline V gene encodes CDR1 LNHDA and CDR2 SQIVND (reference sequence). The CDR3 runs to 14 residues. The V and J ends lost 9 bases and 5 bases, in that order; junction bases with no gene match: 10. The CDR3 coding sequence is TGTGCCAGCGGGACAGGGTCCCCCATTTATGGCTACACCTTC. It codes for CASGTGSPIYGYTF.

The chain joins TRBV15 to TRBJ2-7, with no clear D. V shed 0 bases and J shed 5 bases, with 14 bases lying between them. The CDR3 contains 15 residues. Germline CDR1 LNHNV, CDR2 YYDKDF (reference sequence). CDR3 sequence (DNA): TGTGCCACCAGCAGAGAGGGTCACTATTCCAACGAGCAGTACTTC. Translating gives CATSREGHYSNEQYF.

The chain joins TRBV9 to TRBJ1-1; 9 bases agree with TRBD1. Germline loops: CDR1 SGDLS, CDR2 YYNGEE. V lost 4 bases, J lost 7 bases, and 8 bases stayed unmatched. This CDR3 contains 14 residues. The CDR3 DNA reads TGTGCCAGCAGCCAAGGGACAGGGATCGGTGAAGCTTTCTTT. Encoded protein: CASSQGTGIGEAFF.

The chain combines TRBV27 with TRBJ2-3, with 10 bases aligning to TRBD2. Looked up from germline, CDR1 is MNHEY and CDR2 is SMNVEV (reference sequence). The CDR3 runs to 16 residues. V lost 4 bases and J lost 4; bases outside the gene matches: 8. CDR3 DNA sequence: TGTGCCAGCAGTTCGCTAGCGGGGGAACTCCCAGATACGCAGTATTTT. Its translation: CASSSLAGELPDTQYF.

DNA of the CDR3: TGTGCCAGCAGCCAAGATATTGGGCAGTACTTGAATCAGCCCCAGCATTTT. Translating gives CASSQDIGQYLNQPQHF. The chain joins TRBV4-2 to TRBJ1-5; D gene unclear. From germline, CDR1 is LGHNA and CDR2 YNFKEQ. Trimming stripped 0 bases from V and 4 bases from J, with 16 bases between. CDR3 length equals 17 residues.

The chain joins TRBV4-1 to TRBJ1-5; weak D call: TRBD1 (6 bases). This CDR3 has 17 amino acids. The V gene's germline CDR1 is MGHRA and CDR2 YSYEKL. Deletions cut 3 bases from V and 2 bases from J, with 17 bases between. CDR3 sequence (DNA): TGCGCCAGCAGCCACCCTCTTACAGGGCGAGGCAATCAGCCCCAGCATTTT. It translates to CASSHPLTGRGNQPQHF.

The chain combines TRBV5-1 with TRBJ2-1, with 10 positions matching TRBD2. There are 19 residues in the CDR3. V dropped 0 bases and J dropped 7; count of bases not matched to a gene: 16. The germline gives CDR1 SGHRS, CDR2 YFSETQ. Here the CDR3 reads CASSLANGLLAGGANEQFF. For the CDR3, the DNA is TGCGCCAGCAGCTTGGCAAACGGATTATTAGCGGGGGGCGCGAATGAGCAGTTCTTC.

J is TRBJ2-2 and V is TRBV7-8; TRBD2 matches 9 bases. CDR3 size: 16 residues. CDR1 SGHVS and CDR2 FQNEAQ come from the germline V gene. V lost 5 bases and J lost 3; bases outside the gene matches: 7. CDR3 nucleotides: TGTGCCAGCAGCGGCCCAACTAGCGGGTACACCGGGGAGCTGTTTTTT. Its translation: CASSGPTSGYTGELFF.

The chain carries TRBV11-2 and TRBJ2-1, with D maybe TRBD2 (6 bases). Germline V lookup: CDR1 SGHAT, CDR2 FQNNGV. The CDR3 is 16 residues long. V was cut by 4 bases and J by 0 bases, with 13 bases left in between. This CDR3 is CASSSRGTSSYNEQFF. CDR3 nucleotides: TGTGCCAGCAGCTCCCGGGGGACCAGCTCCTACAATGAGCAGTTCTTC.

This clone was counted once. The chain uses TRBV2 and TRBJ1-6; 9 nucleotides agree with TRBD1. Looked up from germline, CDR1 is SNHLY and CDR2 is FYNNEI. V gave up 6 bases and J gave up 3 bases; unmatched junction bases: 3. The CDR3 loop spans 15 amino acids. Here the CDR3 DNA reads TGTGCCAGCAGGGGGACAGGGCGCTATAATTCACCCCTCCACTTT. It codes for CASRGTGRYNSPLHF.

This clone appeared once. This chain uses TRBV5-1 with TRBJ2-7; weak D call: TRBD1 (6 bases). This CDR3 has 15 residues. Germline V gene lookup returns CDR1 SGHRS and CDR2 YFSETQ. V was shortened by 4 bases and J by 7 bases, with 21 bases between the two germline ends. The CDR3: CASSVGTPLSREQYF. The CDR3 region has the DNA TGCGCCAGCAGCGTGGGGACACCCCTATCGCGAGAGCAGTACTTC.

This chain joins TRBV10-3 and TRBJ1-1, with TRBD1 identical over 8 bases. CDR3 length equals 11 residues. The V gene's germline CDR1 is ENHRY and CDR2 SYGVKD. The ends lost 10 bases at V and 4 bases at J; junction bases unmatched: 2. In DNA form, the CDR3 reads TGTGCCACGCAGGGGGCCACTGAAGCTTTCTTT. This sequence encodes CATQGATEAFF.

The chain carries TRBV5-8 and TRBJ2-3, with 13 bases aligning to TRBD2. The V segment lost 5 bases and the J segment 2 bases; nucleotides outside the gene matches: 5. The CDR3 runs 16 residues. Germline loops: CDR1 SGHTS, CDR2 YDEGEE. CDR3 loop: CASSRLAGGPTDTQYF. The CDR3 nucleotides read TGTGCCAGCAGTAGACTAGCGGGGGGACCCACAGATACGCAGTATTTT.

The table lists this clone with a few counts. The rearrangement joins TRBV19 to TRBJ2-3; 8 bases agree with TRBD2. This CDR3 has 16 amino acids. CDR1 and CDR2 from the germline V gene are LNHDA and SQIVND (reference sequence). V shed 3 bases and J 5 bases; nucleotides not matched to a gene: 10. CDR3 loop: CASSIEGAGGGDTQYF. For the CDR3, the DNA is TGTGCCAGTAGTATCGAAGGGGCGGGGGGAGGAGATACGCAGTATTTT.